Sequencing of this TCR beta chain was carried out in a study of cytomegalovirus exposure and HLA in healthy donors. Study-wide results and caveats: According to a subsequent analysis, TCR clusters identified in the first cohort showed a tendency to co-occur across the 100 to 150 validation repertoires. Researchers counted 150 to 200 TCR beta chains as cytomegalovirus-associated.

With regard to this clone: Its matching antigen is unknown.

The trim removed 4 bases at V and 4 bases at J, leaving 7 bases unmatched. The germline V gene encodes CDR1 SGDLS and CDR2 YYNGEE. The CDR3 is made up of 16 amino acids. The assay was immunoSEQ multiplex PCR, and TCRdb's table has in-frame clones only and misses some. There are around 160,000 clones in the sample; about 85% occur only once, and around 2% lies in the top ten. This TCR was sampled from a man younger than 45 in good health and CMV-seropositive. The chain joins TRBV9 to TRBJ2-1; 11 nucleotides line up with TRBD2. Specimen: PBMCs. As DNA, the CDR3 is TGTGCCAGCAGCCCGCGACTAGCGGGGTTGTACAATGAGCAGTTCTTC. Protein product: CASSPRLAGLYNEQFF.